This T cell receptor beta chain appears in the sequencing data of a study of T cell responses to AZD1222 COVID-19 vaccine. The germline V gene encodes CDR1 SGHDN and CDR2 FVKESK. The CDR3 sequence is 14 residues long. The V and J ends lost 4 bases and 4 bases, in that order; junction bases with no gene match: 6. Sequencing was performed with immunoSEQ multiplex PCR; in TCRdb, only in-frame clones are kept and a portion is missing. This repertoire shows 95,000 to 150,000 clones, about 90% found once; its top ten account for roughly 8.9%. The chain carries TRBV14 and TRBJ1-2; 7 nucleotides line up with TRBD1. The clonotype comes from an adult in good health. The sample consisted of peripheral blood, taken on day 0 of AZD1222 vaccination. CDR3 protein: CASSPPGQPYGYTF. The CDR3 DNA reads TGTGCCAGCAGCCCTCCGGGACAGCCCTATGGCTACACCTTC.